This entry describes one T cell receptor (beta chain). The trim removed 3 bases at V and 0 bases at J, leaving 4 bases unmatched. CDR3 length equals 16 residues. CDR1 and CDR2 (germline): SGDLS, YYNGEE. Sequencing used immunoSEQ multiplex PCR; TCRdb keeps in-frame clones, though not all of them. The sample includes approximately 76,000 clones, roughly nine tenths seen only once; the top ten take 0.7% to 0.9%. The sample comes from a study of OX40 agonist ivuxolimab in advanced cancers. The sequence came from an adult with an advanced solid tumor such as melanoma, head and neck, liver or kidney cancer. This sequence joins TRBV9 and TRBJ1-5; 9 positions match TRBD1. The sample consisted of CD4+ or CD8+ T cells sorted from blood, taken in a trial of the OX40 agonist ivuxolimab. This CDR3 is CASSEGQGLSNQPQHF. The CDR3 nucleotides read TGTGCCAGCAGCGAGGGACAGGGACTTAGCAATCAGCCCCAGCATTTT.